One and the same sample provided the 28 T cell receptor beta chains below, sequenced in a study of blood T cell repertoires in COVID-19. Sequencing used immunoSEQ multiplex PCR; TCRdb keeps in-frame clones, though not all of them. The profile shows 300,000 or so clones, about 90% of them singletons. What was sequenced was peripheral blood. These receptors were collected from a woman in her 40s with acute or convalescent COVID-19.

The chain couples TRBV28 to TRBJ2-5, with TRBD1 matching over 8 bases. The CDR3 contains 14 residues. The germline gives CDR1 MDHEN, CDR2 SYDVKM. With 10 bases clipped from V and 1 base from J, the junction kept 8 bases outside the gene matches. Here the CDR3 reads CAIQGQAFQETQYF. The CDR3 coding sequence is TGTGCCATTCAGGGACAGGCCTTCCAAGAGACCCAGTACTTC.

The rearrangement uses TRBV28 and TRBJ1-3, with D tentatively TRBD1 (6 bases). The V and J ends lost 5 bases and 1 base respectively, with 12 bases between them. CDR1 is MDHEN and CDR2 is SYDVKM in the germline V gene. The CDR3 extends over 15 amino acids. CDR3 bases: TGTGCCAGCAGTGTCCCACAGGGTTCTGGAAACACCATATATTTT. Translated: CASSVPQGSGNTIYF.

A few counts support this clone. The CDR3 DNA is TGTGCCAGCAGGGGCACGGTATCAACTAATGAAAAACTGTTTTTT. Amino acid sequence: CASRGTVSTNEKLFF. The genes are TRBV2 and TRBJ1-4; the D is unclear. CDR1 is SNHLY, CDR2 FYNNEI, per germline. The V end was cut by 6 bases, the J end by 0 bases, with 11 bases between. This CDR3 is built from 15 residues.

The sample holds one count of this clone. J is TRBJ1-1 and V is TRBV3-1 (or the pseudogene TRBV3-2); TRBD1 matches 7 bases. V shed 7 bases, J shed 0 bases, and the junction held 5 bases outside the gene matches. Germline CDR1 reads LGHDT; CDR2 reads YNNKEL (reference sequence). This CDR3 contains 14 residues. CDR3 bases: TGTGCCAGCACTATACAGGGGCTGAACACTGAAGCTTTCTTT. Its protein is CASTIQGLNTEAFF.

CDR3 in DNA: TGTGCTAGTGGTTTGGTACTTACGACTAGCACAGATACGCAGTATTTT. It codes for CASGLVLTTSTDTQYF. The genes are TRBV12-5 and TRBJ2-3; D is undetermined. The CDR3 is made up of 16 amino acids. Germline-derived CDR1 and CDR2 are LGHNT and FRNRAP. V was trimmed by 0 bases and J by 0 bases, leaving 10 bases between them.

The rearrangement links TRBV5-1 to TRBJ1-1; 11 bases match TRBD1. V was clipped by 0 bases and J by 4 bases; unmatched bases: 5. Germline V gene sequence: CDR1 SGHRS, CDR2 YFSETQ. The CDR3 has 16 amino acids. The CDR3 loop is CASSLGTGTGGTEAFF. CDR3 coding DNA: TGCGCCAGCAGCTTGGGGACCGGGACAGGGGGCACTGAAGCTTTCTTT.

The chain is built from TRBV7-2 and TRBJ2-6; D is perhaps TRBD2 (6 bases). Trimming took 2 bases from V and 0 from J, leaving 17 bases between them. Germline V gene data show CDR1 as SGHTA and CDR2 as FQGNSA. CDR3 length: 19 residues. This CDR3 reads CASSLPAGLPSSGANVLTF. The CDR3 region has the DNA TGTGCCAGCAGCTTACCGGCCGGACTACCAAGCTCTGGGGCCAACGTCCTGACTTTC.

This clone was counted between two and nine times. CDR3 in amino acids: CASSLAGPWPQHF. The CDR3 coding sequence is TGCGCCAGCAGCTTGGCCGGTCCGTGGCCCCAGCATTTT. The chain recombines TRBV5-1 with TRBJ1-5; D is undetermined. This CDR3 is built from 13 residues. Trimming pared 0 bases from V and 9 bases from J, leaving 10 bases between. CDR1 is SGHRS, CDR2 YFSETQ, per germline.

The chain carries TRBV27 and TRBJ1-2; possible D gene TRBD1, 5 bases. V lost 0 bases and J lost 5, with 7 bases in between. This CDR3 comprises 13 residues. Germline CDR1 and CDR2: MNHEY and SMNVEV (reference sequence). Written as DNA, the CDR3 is TGTGCCAGCAGTTTATCTCCAGGGTATGGCTACACCTTC. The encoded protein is CASSLSPGYGYTF.

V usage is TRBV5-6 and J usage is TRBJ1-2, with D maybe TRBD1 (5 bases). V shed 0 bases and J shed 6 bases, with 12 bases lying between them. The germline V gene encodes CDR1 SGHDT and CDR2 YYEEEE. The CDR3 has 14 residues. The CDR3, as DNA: TGTGCCAGCAGCTTGGCCGGGCAGGGTAATGGCTACACCTTC. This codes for CASSLAGQGNGYTF.

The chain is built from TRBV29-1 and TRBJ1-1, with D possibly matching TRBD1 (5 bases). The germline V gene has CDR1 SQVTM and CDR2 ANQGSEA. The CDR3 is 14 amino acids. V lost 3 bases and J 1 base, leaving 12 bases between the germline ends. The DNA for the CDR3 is TGCAGCGTTGATCTGGGGGGTCGGAACACTGAAGCTTTCTTT. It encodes CSVDLGGRNTEAFF.

This CDR3 reads CASSFGFGGGANYGYTF. The CDR3 DNA is TGTGCCAGCAGCTTCGGCTTTGGTGGAGGAGCTAACTATGGCTACACCTTC. V and J are TRBV7-9 and TRBJ1-2; D remains unclear. Germline V CDR1 and CDR2: SEHNR, FQNEAQ (reference sequence). The CDR3 runs to 17 residues. V dropped 3 bases and J dropped 0 bases, with 17 bases sitting between them.

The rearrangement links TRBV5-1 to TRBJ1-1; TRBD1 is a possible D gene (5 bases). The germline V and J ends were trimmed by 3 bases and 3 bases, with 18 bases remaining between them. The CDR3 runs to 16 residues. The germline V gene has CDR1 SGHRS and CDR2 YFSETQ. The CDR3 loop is CASSSGGADTHTEAFF. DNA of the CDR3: TGCGCCAGCAGCTCTGGTGGGGCGGACACCCACACTGAAGCTTTCTTT.

This CDR3 is CASSLGLGPGGYGYTF. CDR3 coding DNA: TGTGCCAGCAGCTTAGGTTTGGGACCCGGGGGATATGGCTACACCTTC. V usage is TRBV7-9 and J usage is TRBJ1-2; maybe TRBD1 (5 bases). V lost 1 base and J lost 5, with 17 bases in between. CDR1 SEHNR and CDR2 FQNEAQ come from the germline V gene (reference sequence). The CDR3 is 16 amino acids. Using reference TRBV7-9 and TRBJ1-2 for the parts outside the CDR3, the full variable domain is DTGVSQNPRHKITKRGQNVTFRCDPISEHNRLYWYRQTLGQGPEFLTYFQNEAQLEKSRLLSDRFSAERPKGSFSTLEIQRTEQGDSAMYLCASSLGLGPGGYGYTFGSGTRLTVV.

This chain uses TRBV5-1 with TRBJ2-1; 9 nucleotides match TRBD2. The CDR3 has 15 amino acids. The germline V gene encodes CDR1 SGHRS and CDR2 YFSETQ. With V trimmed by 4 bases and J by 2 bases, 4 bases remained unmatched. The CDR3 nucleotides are TGCGCCAGCAGCCTGACTAGCGGACCCTACAATGAGCAGTTCTTC. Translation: CASSLTSGPYNEQFF. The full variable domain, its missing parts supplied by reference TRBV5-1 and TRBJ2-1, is KAGVTQTPRYLIKTRGQQVTLSCSPISGHRSVSWYQQTPGQGLQFLFEYFSETQRNKGNFPGRFSGRQFSNSRSEMNVSTLELGDSALYLCASSLTSGPYNEQFFGPGTRLTVL.

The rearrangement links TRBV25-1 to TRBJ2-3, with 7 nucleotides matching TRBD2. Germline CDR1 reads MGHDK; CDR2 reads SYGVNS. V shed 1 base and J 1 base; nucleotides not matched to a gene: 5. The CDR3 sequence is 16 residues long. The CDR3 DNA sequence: TGTGCCAGCAGTGAATTGGGAGGGGTCGGCACAGATACGCAGTATTTT. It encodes CASSELGGVGTDTQYF.

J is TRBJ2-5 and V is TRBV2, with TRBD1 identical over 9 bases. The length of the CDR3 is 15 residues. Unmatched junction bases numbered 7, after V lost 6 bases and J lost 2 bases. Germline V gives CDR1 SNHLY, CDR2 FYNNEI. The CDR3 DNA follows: TGTGCCAGCAGGGACATCGGACAGGGGCAAGAGACCCAGTACTTC. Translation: CASRDIGQGQETQYF. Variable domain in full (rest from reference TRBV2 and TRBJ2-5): EPEVTQTPSHQVTQMGQEVILRCVPISNHLYFYWYRQILGQKVEFLVSFYNNEISEKSEIFDDQFSVERPDGSNFTLKIRSTKLEDSAMYFCASRDIGQGQETQYFGPGTRLLVL.

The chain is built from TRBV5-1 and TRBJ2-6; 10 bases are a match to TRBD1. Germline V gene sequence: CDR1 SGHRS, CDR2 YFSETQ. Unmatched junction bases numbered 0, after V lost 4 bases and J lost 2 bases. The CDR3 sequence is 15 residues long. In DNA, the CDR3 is TGCGCCAGCAGCGGGACAGGGGCTGGGGCCAACGTCCTGACTTTC. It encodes CASSGTGAGANVLTF.

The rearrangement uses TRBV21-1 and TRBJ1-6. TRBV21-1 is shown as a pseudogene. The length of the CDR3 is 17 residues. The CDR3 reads CASSTLHRDSYNSPLHF. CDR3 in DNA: TGTGCCAGCAGCACCCTTCATCGGGACTCATATAATTCACCCCTCCACTTT.

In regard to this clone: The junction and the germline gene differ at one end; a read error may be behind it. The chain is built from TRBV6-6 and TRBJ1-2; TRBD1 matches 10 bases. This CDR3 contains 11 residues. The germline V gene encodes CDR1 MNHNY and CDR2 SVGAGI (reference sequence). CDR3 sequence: CASSKGQGTAF. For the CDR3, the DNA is TGTGCCAGCAGTAAGGGACAGGGGACCGCATTC.

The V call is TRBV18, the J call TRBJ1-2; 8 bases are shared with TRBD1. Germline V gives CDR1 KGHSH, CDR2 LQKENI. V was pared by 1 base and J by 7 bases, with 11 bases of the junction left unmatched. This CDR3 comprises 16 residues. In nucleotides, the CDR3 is TGTGCCAGCTCACCACAGCCCCAGGGGGCGTTCCGTGGCTACACCTTC. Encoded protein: CASSPQPQGAFRGYTF. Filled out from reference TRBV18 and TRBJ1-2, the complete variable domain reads NAGVMQNPRHLVRRRGQEARLRCSPMKGHSHVYWYRQLPEEGLKFMVYLQKENIIDESGMPKERFSAEFPKEGPSILRIQQVVRGDSAAYFCASSPQPQGAFRGYTFGSGTRLTVV.

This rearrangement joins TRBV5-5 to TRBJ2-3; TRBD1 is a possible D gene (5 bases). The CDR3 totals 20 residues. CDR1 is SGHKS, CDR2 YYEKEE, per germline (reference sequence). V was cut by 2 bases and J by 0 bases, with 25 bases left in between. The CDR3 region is CASSFVARGAGLPSTDTQYF. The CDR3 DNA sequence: TGTGCCAGCAGCTTTGTCGCCCGTGGCGCAGGGCTTCCAAGCACAGATACGCAGTATTTT.

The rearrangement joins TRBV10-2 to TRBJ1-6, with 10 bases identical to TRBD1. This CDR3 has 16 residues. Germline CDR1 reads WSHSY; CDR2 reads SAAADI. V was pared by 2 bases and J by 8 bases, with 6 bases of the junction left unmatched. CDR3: CASSEPDRGAHSPLHF. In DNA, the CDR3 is TGCGCCAGCAGTGAGCCGGACAGGGGGGCCCATTCACCCCTCCACTTT.

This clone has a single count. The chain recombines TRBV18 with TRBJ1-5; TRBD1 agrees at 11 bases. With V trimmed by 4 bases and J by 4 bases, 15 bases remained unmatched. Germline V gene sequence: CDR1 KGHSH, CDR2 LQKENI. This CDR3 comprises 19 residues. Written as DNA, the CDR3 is TGTGCCAGCTCACTCCGGACAGGGGGCTCGGGGATGGGAAATCAGCCCCAGCATTTT. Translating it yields CASSLRTGGSGMGNQPQHF.

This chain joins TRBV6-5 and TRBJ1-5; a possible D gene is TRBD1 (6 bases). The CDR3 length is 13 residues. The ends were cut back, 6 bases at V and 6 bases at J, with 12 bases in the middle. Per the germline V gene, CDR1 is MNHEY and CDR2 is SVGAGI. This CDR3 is CASRPRGPQPQHF. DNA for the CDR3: TGTGCCAGCAGGCCGCGGGGGCCTCAGCCCCAGCATTTT.

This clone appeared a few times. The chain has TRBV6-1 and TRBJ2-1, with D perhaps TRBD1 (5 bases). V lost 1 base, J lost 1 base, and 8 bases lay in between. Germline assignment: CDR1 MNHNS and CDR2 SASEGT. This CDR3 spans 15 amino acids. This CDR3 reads CASSEGQLSYNEQFF. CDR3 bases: TGTGCCAGCAGTGAAGGACAGCTTTCCTACAATGAGCAGTTCTTC.

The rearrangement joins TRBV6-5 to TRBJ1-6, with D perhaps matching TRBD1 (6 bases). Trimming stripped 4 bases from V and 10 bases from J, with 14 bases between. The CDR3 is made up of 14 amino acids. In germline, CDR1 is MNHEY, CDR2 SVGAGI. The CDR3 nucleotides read TGTGCCAGCAGTTCCCGCAAGGGGGGGTCACCCCTCCACTTT. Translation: CASSSRKGGSPLHF.

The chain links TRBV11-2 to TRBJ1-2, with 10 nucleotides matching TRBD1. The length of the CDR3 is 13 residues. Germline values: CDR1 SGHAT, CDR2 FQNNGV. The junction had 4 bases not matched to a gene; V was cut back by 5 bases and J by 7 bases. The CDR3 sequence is CASSPGQGFGYTF. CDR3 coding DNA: TGTGCCAGCAGCCCGGGACAGGGGTTTGGCTACACCTTC.